A selection of T cell receptor beta chains follows, all from one sample in a study of blood T cell repertoires in COVID-19. Sequencing was performed with immunoSEQ multiplex PCR; in TCRdb, only in-frame clones are kept and a portion is missing. The sample includes about 180,000 clones, over 70% seen only once; the top ten take about 5%. Input material: PBMCs or T cells enriched from blood (not recorded which). These receptors originate from a woman aged 40 to 50 with acute COVID-19. The CDR3 runs from the conserved cysteine through the conserved F or W. A D gene is named only where the DNA matches it firmly. A clone size is listed for some rows: how often the clone was seen (once, few, many), or a class if it is expanded.

V gene	D gene	clone size	J gene	CDR3 protein	CDR3 DNA
TRBV6-1	NA	NA	TRBJ1-2	CASSEVIQYGYTF	TGTGCCAGCAGTGAAGTAATACAGTATGGCTACACCTTC
TRBV11-2	TRBD2	NA	TRBJ2-1	CASSKGTSGNEQFF	TGTGCCAGCAGCAAAGGGACTAGCGGCAATGAGCAGTTCTTC
TRBV11-1	NA	NA	TRBJ1-1	CASSSKGFVTEAFF	TGTGCCAGCAGCTCGAAGGGGTTCGTCACTGAAGCTTTCTTT
TRBV30	TRBD2	NA	TRBJ2-2	CAWSAGRADTGELFF	TGTGCCTGGAGTGCCGGGAGGGCCGACACCGGGGAGCTGTTTTTT
TRBV3-1/TRBV3-2	NA	NA	TRBJ2-5	CASSRARPVGETQYF	TGTGCCAGCAGCCGAGCCCGCCCGGTCGGGGAGACCCAGTACTTC
TRBV6-5	NA	few	TRBJ1-5	CASSSSGGSWHF	TGTGCCAGCAGTTCCTCGGGGGGGAGTTGGCATTTT
TRBV4-2	TRBD2	few	TRBJ2-7	CASSQESSGASYEQYF	TGTGCCAGCAGCCAAGAATCTAGCGGGGCCTCCTACGAGCAGTACTTC
TRBV7-2	TRBD1	NA	TRBJ1-1	CASSVQGPNTEAFF	TGTGCCAGCAGCGTACAGGGGCCTAACACTGAAGCTTTCTTT
TRBV2	TRBD2	NA	TRBJ2-1	CASRTSGSRYEQFF	TGTGCCAGCAGAACTAGCGGGAGTAGGTATGAGCAGTTCTTC
TRBV5-1	NA	NA	TRBJ2-2	CASSLGQFNTGELFF	TGCGCCAGCAGCTTAGGACAGTTTAACACCGGGGAGCTGTTTTTT
TRBV5-6	NA	NA	TRBJ1-1	CASSLGAGKTEAFF	TGTGCCAGCAGCTTGGGAGCTGGTAAAACTGAAGCTTTCTTT
TRBV7-9	TRBD1	NA	TRBJ2-3	CASSLGTGADTQYF	TGTGCCAGCAGCTTGGGGACAGGGGCAGATACGCAGTATTTT
TRBV7-9	TRBD1	once	TRBJ2-4	CASSQGTGGRNIQYF	TGTGCCAGCAGCCAGGGGACAGGGGGTAGAAACATTCAGTACTTC
TRBV6-5	TRBD1	NA	TRBJ1-2	CASRKTGTGGYGYTF	TGTGCCAGCAGGAAGACCGGGACAGGGGGCTATGGCTACACCTTC
TRBV5-1	NA	once	TRBJ2-3	CASSFGLSASTDTQYF	TGCGCCAGCAGCTTCGGACTTTCCGCTAGCACAGATACGCAGTATTTT
TRBV5-1	TRBD2	NA	TRBJ2-1	CASSLRGRGLAGVNEQFF	TGCGCCAGCAGCTTGAGGGGGCGAGGGCTAGCGGGAGTCAATGAGCAGTTCTTC
TRBV6-6	TRBD2	medium-sized	TRBJ2-1	CASTREGTSGSVNEQFF	TGTGCCAGCACTCGGGAAGGGACTAGCGGGAGTGTCAATGAGCAGTTCTTC
TRBV24-1	NA	NA	TRBJ1-5	CATSDLGNQPQHF	TGTGCCACCAGTGACCTTGGCAATCAGCCCCAGCATTTT
TRBV3-1/TRBV3-2	NA	few	TRBJ2-1	CASSQEGGRQNEQFF	TGTGCCAGCAGCCAAGAGGGCGGACGACAGAATGAGCAGTTCTTC
TRBV19	TRBD2	NA	TRBJ2-2	CASSIGLAVGELFF	TGTGCCAGTAGTATTGGGCTAGCGGTTGGGGAGCTGTTTTTT
TRBV4-1	TRBD1	NA	TRBJ2-7	CASSITTGGYEQYF	TGCGCCAGCAGCATAACGACAGGGGGCTACGAGCAGTACTTC
TRBV7-2	TRBD2	few	TRBJ2-5	CASSPTSGGETQYF	TGTGCCAGCAGCCCCACTAGCGGGGGAGAGACCCAGTACTTC
TRBV2	NA	NA	TRBJ2-1	CASRVSVEQFF	TGTGCCAGCAGGGTTAGCGTTGAGCAGTTCTTC
TRBV18	NA	few	TRBJ2-6	CASSSTGTGANVLTF	TGTGCCAGCTCATCTACAGGGACTGGGGCCAACGTCCTGACTTTC
TRBV11-3	TRBD2	NA	TRBJ2-1	CASSRPLAGKTGRDEQFF	TGTGCCAGCAGCCGTCCCCTAGCGGGCAAAACGGGCAGGGATGAGCAGTTCTTC
TRBV4-1	NA	NA	TRBJ2-7	CASSRDFMGSEQYF	TGCGCCAGCAGCCGGGACTTTATGGGTAGCGAGCAGTACTTC
TRBV6-5	NA	NA	TRBJ2-5	CASSSLGSQETQYF	TGTGCCAGCAGTAGCCTTGGGAGCCAAGAGACCCAGTACTTC
TRBV4-1	TRBD1	NA	TRBJ1-1	CASSPWTGRNTEAFF	TGCGCCAGCAGCCCCTGGACAGGGCGGAACACTGAAGCTTTCTTT
TRBV5-1	TRBD1	NA	TRBJ1-1	CASSHRQGIEGTEAFF	TGCGCCAGCAGCCACCGACAGGGGATTGAAGGCACTGAAGCTTTCTTT
TRBV7-6	TRBD1	NA	TRBJ2-1	CASSLGGGGNEQFF	TGTGCCAGCAGCTTAGGAGGGGGCGGCAATGAGCAGTTCTTC
TRBV10-1	TRBD2	NA	TRBJ2-7	CASSEGGVRANEQYF	TGCGCCAGCAGTGAGGGGGGGGTGAGGGCGAACGAGCAGTACTTC
TRBV19	TRBD2	NA	TRBJ2-1	CASSIWRESAYNEQFF	TGTGCCAGTAGTATATGGCGGGAGAGTGCCTACAATGAGCAGTTCTTC